These 20 T cell receptor beta chains were sequenced from one sample in a study of Tregs in tolerant kidney transplant recipients. Mixed chimerism was transient after nonmyeloablative marrow transplants from related graft donors. The protocol was immunoSEQ multiplex PCR, while the TCRdb copy is restricted to in-frame clones and leaves out a portion. This sample contains about 31,000 clones. This specimen consisted of CD4+ T cells from blood (PBMCs), obtained 24 months after the transplant. The receptors shown here come from a human patient who received a combined kidney and bone marrow transplant. Some T cells may be supplied by the graft donor.

Points on this clone: The CDR3 end falls 3 residues outside the read, so it is completed with the germline J gene. The rearrangement uses TRBV7-8 and TRBJ1-1; D is perhaps TRBD1 (6 bases). The CDR3 contains 15 residues. Deletions cut 1 base from V and 6 bases from J, with 15 bases between. Germline CDR1 reads SGHVS; CDR2 reads FQNEAQ. This CDR3 is CASSLVGGLRAEAFF. The sequenced part of the CDR3 DNA is TGTGCCAGCAGCTTAGTAGGGGGTCTGAGGGCTGAA.

To note about this clone: The CDR3 end lies 3 residues beyond the end of the read and is filled in from the germline J gene. The chain uses TRBV20-1 and TRBJ2-5; 8 bases line up with TRBD2. V trimming: 0 bases; J trimming: 2 bases; junction bases outside the gene matches: 8. Germline V gene data show CDR1 as DFQATT and CDR2 as SNEGSKA (reference sequence). The CDR3 is made up of 16 amino acids. CDR3 amino acids: CSARDGGSGRQETQYF. The covered CDR3 bases are TGCAGTGCTAGAGACGGGGGGAGCGGGAGACAAGAGACC.

About this clone: The read is 3 residues too short to cover the CDR3 end, so that end is filled in from the germline J gene. The chain recombines TRBV5-6 with TRBJ2-1, with 9 bases matching TRBD2. Looked up from germline, CDR1 is SGHDT and CDR2 is YYEEEE. This CDR3 region has 15 residues. Trimming cost V 0 bases and J 5 bases; bases outside gene matches: 3. The CDR3 DNA, read in part, is TGTGCCAGCAGCTTGGGGACTAGCGCACACAATGAG. It specifies CASSLGTSAHNE. Given in full, the CDR3 is CASSLGTSAHNEQFF.

Turning to this clone: With the read ending 3 residues before the CDR3 end, the germline J gene is used to fill in that end. The chain uses TRBV18 and TRBJ1-2; weak D call: TRBD1 (5 bases). Germline CDR1 KGHSH, CDR2 LQKENI. Trimming removed 2 bases at V and 2 bases at J, with 24 bases between. The CDR3 runs to 19 residues. CDR3 DNA, as far as it was read: TGTGCCAGCTCACCAGGGGCGGGGACGATACATGGAAGGAACTATGGC. Translation: CASSPGAGTIHGRNYG. The whole CDR3 sequence is CASSPGAGTIHGRNYGYTF.

The CDR3 region is CSARIGETQYF. CDR3 bases read: TGCAGTGCTAGAATCGGGGAGACC. The chain links TRBV20-1 to TRBJ2-5; D is ambiguous. With the read ending 3 residues before the CDR3 end, the germline J gene is used to fill in that end. This CDR3 is 11 amino acids long. Trimming took off 2 bases at V and 5 bases at J, with 6 bases between the two ends. Germline V gene sequence: CDR1 DFQATT, CDR2 SNEGSKA (reference sequence).

In the case of this clone: The CDR3 end is not reached by the read, which stops 3 residues before it; the germline J gene fills it in. The chain links TRBV5-3 to TRBJ1-1; 8 positions agree with TRBD1. TRBV5-3 is an ORF for which the function is uncertain. V trimming: 2 bases; J trimming: 0 bases; junction bases outside the gene matches: 9. CDR3 length: 17 residues. CDR3 DNA, as far as it was read: TGTGCCAGAAGCTTCTCCTTTCGGACAGGGATGAACACTGAA. This codes for CARSFSFRTGMNTE. The entire CDR3 protein reads CARSFSFRTGMNTEAFF.

The DNA read from the CDR3 is TGTGCCAGTAGGGACTTCGGAGGTTTCACAGATACG. Translation: CASRDFGGFTDT. The complete CDR3 reads CASRDFGGFTDTQYF. This rearrangement joins TRBV19 to TRBJ2-3; D perhaps matches TRBD2 (5 bases). The read finishes 3 residues shy of the CDR3 end, and the germline J gene is used to complete it. V dropped 6 bases and J dropped 2 bases, with 15 bases sitting between them. The CDR3 is 15 residues long. CDR1 LNHDA and CDR2 SQIVND come from the germline V gene (reference sequence).

Points on this clone: The read gets to within 3 residues of the CDR3 end, and the germline J gene fills in the rest. This chain joins TRBV30 and TRBJ2-5, with 11 bases identical to TRBD1. Germline V gene lookup returns CDR1 GTSNPN and CDR2 SVGIG (reference sequence). J gave up 5 bases and V 1 base, and 9 bases lay outside the gene matches. The CDR3 length is 16 residues. Here the CDR3 reads CAWSELRDRGMETQYF. The sequenced part of the CDR3 DNA is TGTGCCTGGAGTGAACTCCGGGACAGGGGGATGGAGACC.

On this clone: The CDR3 end is not reached by the read, which stops 3 residues before it; the germline J gene fills it in. The genes are TRBV5-1 and TRBJ1-1; no clear D. Germline V gene data show CDR1 as SGHRS and CDR2 as YFSETQ. The CDR3 consists of 12 residues. V was clipped by 3 bases and J by 5 bases, with 8 bases between them. CDR3 DNA (partial): TGCGCCAGCAGCTCCAGGAGTACTGAA. It translates to CASSSRSTE. The CDR3, in full, reads CASSSRSTEAFF.

With regard to this clone: The sequenced fragment ends 3 residues before the CDR3 boundary, so the rest is inferred from the germline J gene. Within the sample, other DNA sequences also encode this same CDR3. This sequence joins TRBV5-1 and TRBJ2-1; 8 bases line up with TRBD2. The CDR3 has 14 residues. The germline V gene encodes CDR1 SGHRS and CDR2 YFSETQ. After removal of 4 bases from V and 3 bases from J, the junction contained 3 bases not matched to a gene. The CDR3 bases that were read are TGCGCCAGCAGCACCAGCGGGAGCTACAATGAG. This encodes CASSTSGSYNE. In full, the CDR3 is CASSTSGSYNEQFF.

A remark on this clone: The CDR3 end lies 3 residues beyond the end of the read and is filled in from the germline J gene. The chain has TRBV20-1 and TRBJ1-6, with D perhaps TRBD1 (5 bases). The CDR3 covers 14 residues. Germline V gene data show CDR1 as DFQATT and CDR2 as SNEGSKA (reference sequence). V lost 3 bases, J lost 10 bases, and 16 bases lay in between. The chain's CDR3 is CSASIDTGGSPLHF. The sequenced part of the CDR3 DNA is TGCAGTGCTAGTATTGACACTGGGGGGTCACCC.

Note on this clone: The CDR3 end lies 3 residues beyond the end of the read and is filled in from the germline J gene. The chain combines TRBV7-9 with TRBJ1-1; unclear D gene. The germline gives CDR1 SEHNR, CDR2 FQNEAQ (reference sequence). This CDR3 is 12 amino acids long. The V gene lost 7 bases and the J gene lost 3 bases, with 9 bases spanning the gap. The DNA read from the CDR3 is TGTGCCAGCACCCCCGGGGACACTGAA. This codes for CASTPGDTE. From start to end, the CDR3 is CASTPGDTEAFF.

The CDR3: CASSSGQRGYEQYF. The sequenced part of the CDR3 DNA is TGTGCCAGCAGTTCCGGACAGAGGGGTTACGAG. This chain connects TRBV5-4 to TRBJ2-7, with a tentative D call TRBD1 (6 bases). The read terminates 3 residues ahead of where the CDR3 ends, so the germline J gene completes it. The CDR3 runs to 14 residues. The germline CDR1 and CDR2 sequences are SGHNT and YYREEE (reference sequence). V gave up 5 bases and J gave up 4 bases, with 16 bases separating them.

As to this clone: The read terminates 3 residues before the CDR3 end, so the remaining end is supplied by the germline J gene. This chain links TRBV5-1 with TRBJ2-5; 11 nucleotides match TRBD2. The V segment lost 6 bases and the J segment 1 base; nucleotides outside the gene matches: 5. The CDR3 loop spans 15 amino acids. Germline CDR1 reads SGHRS; CDR2 reads YFSETQ. CDR3 amino acids: CASTILAGVQETQYF. CDR3 DNA (partial): TGCGCCAGCACCATACTAGCGGGGGTCCAAGAGACC.

Turning to this clone: The read ends 3 residues early relative to the CDR3; the germline J gene fills the gap. The J gene is TRBJ2-3, the V gene TRBV5-5; a possible D gene is TRBD2 (6 bases). CDR3 length: 14 amino acids. Germline V CDR1 and CDR2: SGHKS, YYEKEE (reference sequence). The part of the CDR3 DNA that was read is TGTGCCAGCAGCTGGAGGACTACAGGTCTAACG. This encodes CASSWRTTGLT. The full CDR3 protein is CASSWRTTGLTQYF.

Concerning this clone itself: Coverage ceases 3 residues before the CDR3 finishes, and the germline J gene fills in the end. The V gene is TRBV18, the J gene TRBJ2-5; TRBD1 agrees at 8 bases. The germline V gene encodes CDR1 KGHSH and CDR2 LQKENI. V lost 6 bases to trimming and J lost 5 bases; unmatched junction nucleotides: 2. This CDR3 is built from 12 residues. The sequenced part of the CDR3 DNA is TGTGCCAGCTCTCACAGGGGGGAGACC. It codes for CASSHRGET. The complete CDR3 sequence is CASSHRGETQYF.

In the case of this clone: The read falls 3 residues short of the CDR3 end, and the missing part is taken from the germline J gene. The rearrangement joins TRBV29-1 to TRBJ1-3; no clear D gene. The CDR3 is 13 amino acids. The germline V gene encodes CDR1 SQVTM and CDR2 ANQGSEA. V shed 7 bases and J shed 1 base, with 11 bases lying between them. The CDR3 bases that were read are TGCAGCGCCCAGGCGCAGTCTGGAAACACC. This translates into CSAQAQSGNT. The full CDR3 protein is CSAQAQSGNTIYF.

About this clone: Coverage ceases 3 residues before the CDR3 finishes, and the germline J gene fills in the end. The chain links TRBV5-1 to TRBJ2-6, with 8 bases matching TRBD1. Trimming removed 4 bases from V and 0 bases from J; junction bases left unmatched: 6. CDR3 length equals 17 residues. Germline CDR1 reads SGHRS; CDR2 reads YFSETQ. The CDR3 loop is CASSLGQVSSGANVLTF. The CDR3 bases that were read are TGCGCCAGCAGCCTGGGACAGGTTAGCTCTGGGGCCAACGTC. The full variable domain, rest sourced from reference TRBV5-1 and TRBJ2-6, is KAGVTQTPRYLIKTRGQQVTLSCSPISGHRSVSWYQQTPGQGLQFLFEYFSETQRNKGNFPGRFSGRQFSNSRSEMNVSTLELGDSALYLCASSLGQVSSGANVLTFGAGSRLTVL.

This clone is identified as medium-sized from frequency. Read sequence stops 3 residues before the CDR3 end, and the germline J gene provides the missing end. The V call is TRBV5-1, the J call TRBJ1-4; 9 positions agree with TRBD1. CDR1 and CDR2 from the germline V gene are SGHRS and YFSETQ. Losses at the gene ends were 4 bases for V and 6 bases for J; bases not matched to a gene: 4. The CDR3 spans 14 residues. CDR3 bases read: TGCGCCAGCAGCCGGGACAGGGCGGATGAAAAA. The encoded protein is CASSRDRADEK. In full, the CDR3 is CASSRDRADEKLFF. Based on the CDR3 plus reference TRBV5-1 and TRBJ1-4, the full variable domain is KAGVTQTPRYLIKTRGQQVTLSCSPISGHRSVSWYQQTPGQGLQFLFEYFSETQRNKGNFPGRFSGRQFSNSRSEMNVSTLELGDSALYLCASSRDRADEKLFFGSGTQLSVL.

On this clone: The observed sequence ends 3 residues before the CDR3 terminus, with the missing tail filled in from the germline J gene. The chain is built from TRBV10-3 and TRBJ2-7, with 8 bases aligning to TRBD1. This CDR3 contains 14 residues. In germline, CDR1 is ENHRY, CDR2 SYGVKD. V dropped 5 bases and J dropped 4; count of bases not matched to a gene: 7. The CDR3 sequence is CAISHPGQVYEQYF. CDR3 DNA, as far as it was read: TGTGCCATCAGTCACCCGGGACAGGTATACGAG.